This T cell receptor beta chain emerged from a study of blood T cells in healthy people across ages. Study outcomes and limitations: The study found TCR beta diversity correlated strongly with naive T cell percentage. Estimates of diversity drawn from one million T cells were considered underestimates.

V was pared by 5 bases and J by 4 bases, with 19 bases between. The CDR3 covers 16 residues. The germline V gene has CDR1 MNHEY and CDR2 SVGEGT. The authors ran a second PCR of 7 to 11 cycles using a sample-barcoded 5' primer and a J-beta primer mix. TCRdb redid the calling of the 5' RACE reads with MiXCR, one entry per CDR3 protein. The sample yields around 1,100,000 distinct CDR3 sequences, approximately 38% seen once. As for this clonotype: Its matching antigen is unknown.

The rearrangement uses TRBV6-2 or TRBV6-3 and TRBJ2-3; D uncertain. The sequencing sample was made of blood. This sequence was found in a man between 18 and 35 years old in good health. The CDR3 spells CASSGLLRLKADTQYF. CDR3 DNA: TGTGCCAGCAGTGGGCTCCTCCGGCTTAAGGCAGATACGCAGTATTTT.